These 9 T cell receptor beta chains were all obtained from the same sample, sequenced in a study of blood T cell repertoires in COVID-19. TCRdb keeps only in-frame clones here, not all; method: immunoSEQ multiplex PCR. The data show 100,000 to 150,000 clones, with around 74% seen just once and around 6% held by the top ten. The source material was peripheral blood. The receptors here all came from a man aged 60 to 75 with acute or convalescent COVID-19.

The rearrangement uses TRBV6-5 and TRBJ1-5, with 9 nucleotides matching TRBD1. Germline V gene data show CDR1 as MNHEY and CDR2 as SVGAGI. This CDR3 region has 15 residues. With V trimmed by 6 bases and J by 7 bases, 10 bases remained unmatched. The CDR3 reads CASRTGGNVRQPQHF. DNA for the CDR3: TGTGCCAGCAGAACAGGGGGCAATGTGCGGCAGCCCCAGCATTTT.

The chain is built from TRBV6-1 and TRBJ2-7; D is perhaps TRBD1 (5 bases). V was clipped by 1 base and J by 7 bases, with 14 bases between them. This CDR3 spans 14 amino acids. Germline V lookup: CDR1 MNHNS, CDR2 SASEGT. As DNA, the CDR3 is TGTGCCAGCAGTGAAGGGGGCACTCTGCGAGAGCAGTACTTC. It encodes CASSEGGTLREQYF.

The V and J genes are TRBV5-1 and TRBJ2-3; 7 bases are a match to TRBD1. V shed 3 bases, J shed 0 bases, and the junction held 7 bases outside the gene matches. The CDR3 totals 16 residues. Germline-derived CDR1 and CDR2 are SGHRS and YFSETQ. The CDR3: CASSSGTVSSTDTQYF. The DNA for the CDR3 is TGCGCCAGCAGCTCCGGGACAGTTTCTAGCACAGATACGCAGTATTTT.

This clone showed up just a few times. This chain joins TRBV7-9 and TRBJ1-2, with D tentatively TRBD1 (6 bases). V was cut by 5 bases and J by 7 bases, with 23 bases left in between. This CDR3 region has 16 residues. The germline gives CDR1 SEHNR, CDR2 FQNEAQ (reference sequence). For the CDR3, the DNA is TGTGCCAGCAGCAAACGACAGGTTGAACCCGCAGGTGGCTACACCTTC. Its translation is CASSKRQVEPAGGYTF. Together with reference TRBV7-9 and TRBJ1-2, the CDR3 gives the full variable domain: DTGVSQNPRHKITKRGQNVTFRCDPISEHNRLYWYRQTLGQGPEFLTYFQNEAQLEKSRLLSDRFSAERPKGSFSTLEIQRTEQGDSAMYLCASSKRQVEPAGGYTFGSGTRLTVV.

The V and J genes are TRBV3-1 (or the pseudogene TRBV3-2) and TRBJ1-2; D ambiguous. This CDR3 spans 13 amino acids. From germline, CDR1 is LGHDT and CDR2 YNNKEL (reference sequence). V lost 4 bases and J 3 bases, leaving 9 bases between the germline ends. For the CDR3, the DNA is TGTGCCAGCAGCCCGGTCGCTGACTATGGCTACACCTTC. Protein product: CASSPVADYGYTF.

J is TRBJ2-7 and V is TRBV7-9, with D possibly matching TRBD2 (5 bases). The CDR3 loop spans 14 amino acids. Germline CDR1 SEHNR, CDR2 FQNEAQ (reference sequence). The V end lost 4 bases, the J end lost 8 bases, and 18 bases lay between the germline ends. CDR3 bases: TGTGCCAGCAGCTCGTCCGCGGGCAAGTTCAAGCAGTACTTC. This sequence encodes CASSSSAGKFKQYF.

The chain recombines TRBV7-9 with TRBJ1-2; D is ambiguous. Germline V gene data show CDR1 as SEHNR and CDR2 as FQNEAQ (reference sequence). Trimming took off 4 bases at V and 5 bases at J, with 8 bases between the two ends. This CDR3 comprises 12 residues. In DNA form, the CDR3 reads TGTGCCAGCAGCTCGACTGATTATGGCTACACCTTC. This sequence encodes CASSSTDYGYTF. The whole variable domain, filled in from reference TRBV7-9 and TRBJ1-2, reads DTGVSQNPRHKITKRGQNVTFRCDPISEHNRLYWYRQTLGQGPEFLTYFQNEAQLEKSRLLSDRFSAERPKGSFSTLEIQRTEQGDSAMYLCASSSTDYGYTFGSGTRLTVV.

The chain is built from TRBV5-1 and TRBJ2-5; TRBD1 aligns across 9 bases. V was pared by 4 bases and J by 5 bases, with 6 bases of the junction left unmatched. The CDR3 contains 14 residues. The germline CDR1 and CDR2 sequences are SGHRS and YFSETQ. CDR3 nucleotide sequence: TGCGCCAGCAGCATACAGGGGGCTGGGGAGACCCAGTACTTC. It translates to CASSIQGAGETQYF.

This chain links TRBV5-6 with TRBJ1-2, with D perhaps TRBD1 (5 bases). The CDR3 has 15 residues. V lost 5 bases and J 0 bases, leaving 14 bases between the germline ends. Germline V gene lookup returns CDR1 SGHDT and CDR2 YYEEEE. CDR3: CASSPKRQSNYGYTF. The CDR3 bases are TGTGCCAGCAGTCCCAAGCGACAGTCTAACTATGGCTACACCTTC.